This TCR beta chain appears in the sequencing data of a study of blood T cell repertoires in COVID-19. The data were produced by immunoSEQ multiplex PCR, yet TCRdb's version contains in-frame clones alone and is incomplete. This sample carries approximately 300,000 clones, about 86% of them seen once, and the ten largest clones take roughly 1.3%. The CDR3 extends over 13 amino acids. V was shortened by 1 base and J by 2 bases, with 4 bases between the two germline ends. CDR1 is LGHDT and CDR2 is YNNKEL in the germline V gene (reference sequence). This clonotype was obtained from a woman between 50 and 59 years old with acute or convalescent COVID-19. Sequences were obtained from peripheral blood. The chain joins TRBV3-1 (or the pseudogene TRBV3-2) to TRBJ2-3; no clear D gene. The CDR3 DNA is TGTGCCAGCAGCCAAGGACTCACAGATACGCAGTATTTT. Its translation is CASSQGLTDTQYF.